Shown below are 9 T cell receptor beta chains from a single sample sequenced in a study of identical twins. TCRdb recomputed calls from the 5' RACE reads with MiXCR, one row per CDR3 protein. The table has 1.5 million to 2 million distinct CDR3 sequences, roughly 35% seen once; the top ten hold over 0.25%. The material sequenced was cord blood. These receptors were collected from a newborn girl in good health.

This clonotype showed up just a few times. This chain joins TRBV7-2 and TRBJ2-1, with a tentative D call TRBD1 (6 bases). CDR1 and CDR2 from the germline V gene are SGHTA and FQGNSA. The CDR3 totals 14 residues. Trimming removed 4 bases from V and 8 bases from J, with 15 bases in between. In DNA form, the CDR3 reads TGTGCCAGCAGCTACCGGGACACTGCCTATGAGCAGTTCTTC. Its protein product is CASSYRDTAYEQFF.

The rearrangement links TRBV20-1 to TRBJ1-4; no clear D gene. Germline values: CDR1 DFQATT, CDR2 SNEGSKA (reference sequence). The V gene lost 6 bases and the J gene lost 8 bases, with 13 bases spanning the gap. This CDR3 contains 12 residues. CDR3 loop: CSARPGREKLFF. CDR3 nucleotides: TGCAGTGCCAGACCTGGCCGGGAAAAACTGTTTTTT.

The chain couples TRBV28 to TRBJ1-5, with 9 bases matching TRBD1. CDR3 size: 14 residues. V gave up 5 bases and J gave up 6 bases; unmatched junction bases: 5. Per the germline V gene, CDR1 is MDHEN and CDR2 is SYDVKM. CDR3 DNA sequence: TGTGCCAGCAGTCCCGGGACAGGGAGTCAGCCCCAGCATTTT. It codes for CASSPGTGSQPQHF.

V is TRBV3-1 and J is TRBJ2-5; D call uncertain. The closer fit of TRBJ2-7 to the DNA end suggests the J call may be wrong. There are 15 residues in the CDR3. CDR1 is LGHDT and CDR2 is YNNKEL in the germline V gene (reference sequence). The CDR3 DNA sequence: TGTGCCAGCAGCCGAACCCTAGACACTGGAAACGAGCAGTACTTC. It codes for CASSRTLDTGNEQYF.

This clonotype was recorded a few times. V gene TRBV20-1 combines with J gene TRBJ2-3; TRBD1 agrees at 8 bases. Trimming at V came to 6 bases and at J to 2 bases, leaving 7 bases not matched to a gene. Germline V gives CDR1 DFQATT, CDR2 SNEGSKA (reference sequence). The CDR3 spans 14 residues. The CDR3: CSAARTGHTDTQYF. The CDR3 DNA reads TGCAGTGCAGCTCGGACAGGGCACACAGATACGCAGTATTTT.

V usage is TRBV20-1 and J usage is TRBJ1-6, with D possibly being TRBD1 (5 bases). CDR1 is DFQATT and CDR2 is SNEGSKA in the germline V gene (reference sequence). CDR3 length equals 15 residues. Trimming shortened V by 3 bases and J by 1 base, and 10 bases separated the two germline ends. CDR3 sequence: CSARGGRSYNSPLHF. The CDR3 coding sequence is TGCAGTGCTAGGGGGGGAAGGTCCTATAATTCACCCCTCCACTTT.

V is TRBV5-1 and J is TRBJ2-3; TRBD1 matches 7 bases. Germline V lookup: CDR1 SGHRS, CDR2 YFSETQ. V was clipped by 4 bases and J by 2 bases; unmatched bases: 7. The length of the CDR3 is 15 residues. The CDR3 loop reads CASSPQGRPTDTQYF. In DNA form, the CDR3 reads TGCGCCAGCAGCCCACAGGGGCGCCCCACAGATACGCAGTATTTT.

This clonotype was seen a handful of times. The chain is built from TRBV20-1 and TRBJ2-7, with 8 bases lining up with TRBD1. Germline values: CDR1 DFQATT, CDR2 SNEGSKA (reference sequence). The CDR3 is 14 residues long. V was pared by 3 bases and J by 3 bases, with 7 bases of the junction left unmatched. CDR3 sequence reads: CSASSGGHLYEQYF. The CDR3 region has the DNA TGCAGTGCTAGTTCAGGGGGCCACCTCTACGAGCAGTACTTC.

This clonotype was detected only a few times. The CDR3 protein is CASSRELAGEADTQYF. The CDR3 DNA sequence: TGCGCCAGCAGCCGCGAACTAGCGGGGGAAGCAGATACGCAGTATTTT. The rearrangement joins TRBV5-1 to TRBJ2-3; 11 bases line up with TRBD2. The junction had 8 bases not matched to a gene; V was cut back by 4 bases and J by 4 bases. Germline values: CDR1 SGHRS, CDR2 YFSETQ. The CDR3 runs 16 residues.